A single sample gave rise to the 22 T cell receptor beta chains below, sequenced in a study of a mutant IDH1 vaccine in newly diagnosed glioma. Their specific antigens are unknown. The time point: week 5, during vaccination. A 20-mer mutant IDH1 peptide at 300 ug was injected subcutaneously with topical imiquimod. The table came from immunoSEQ multiplex PCR; TCRdb's copy has only in-frame clones and leaves some out. The table shows approximately 80,000 clones, with about 91% occurring only once. Sequenced here: PBMCs, sampled from a glioma patient whose treatment included an IDH1 peptide vaccine. Receptors originate from a woman aged 45-65 years with glioma.

The genes are TRBV27 and TRBJ1-6; no firm D call. V lost 4 bases, J lost 8 bases, and 12 bases lay in between. Germline lookup yields CDR1 MNHEY and CDR2 SMNVEV (reference sequence). The CDR3 has 14 amino acids. The CDR3 bases are TGTGCCAGCAGTTCCCCCGCGCTGGATTCACCCCTCCACTTT. Encoded protein: CASSSPALDSPLHF.

The chain uses TRBV5-4 and TRBJ1-1; D uncertain. V lost 9 bases, J lost 3 bases, and 27 bases lay in between. The CDR3 sequence is 17 residues long. Looked up from germline, CDR1 is SGHNT and CDR2 is YYREEE (reference sequence). The CDR3 spells CATGPRVLPDPHTEAFF. For the CDR3, the DNA is TGTGCCACCGGACCGAGGGTACTACCCGACCCCCACACTGAAGCTTTCTTT.

The chain joins TRBV19 to TRBJ2-1; 9 bases are a match to TRBD2. CDR3 length: 16 amino acids. Germline V CDR1 and CDR2: LNHDA, SQIVND (reference sequence). The V and J ends lost 4 bases and 8 bases, in that order; junction bases with no gene match: 12. CDR3 bases: TGTGCCAGTAGTACCCCCGATAGCGGGAGTCCCGATGAGCAGTTCTTC. Translating it yields CASSTPDSGSPDEQFF.

The chain uses TRBV4-2 and TRBJ1-1; possibly TRBD1 for D (6 bases). The CDR3 totals 14 residues. CDR1 LGHNA and CDR2 YNFKEQ come from the germline V gene. With 0 bases removed from V and 8 bases from J, the gap between germline ends came to 13 bases. The CDR3 sequence is CASSQEVGGLEAFF. CDR3 sequence (DNA): TGTGCCAGCAGCCAAGAGGTCGGGGGCCTGGAAGCTTTCTTT.

The rearrangement uses TRBV6-6 and TRBJ2-3, with TRBD2 matching 7 bases. This CDR3 spans 16 amino acids. V was pared by 4 bases and J by 2 bases, with 9 bases of the junction left unmatched. In germline, CDR1 is MNHNY, CDR2 SVGAGI (reference sequence). The CDR3 DNA follows: TGTGCCAGCAGTTCCTCCCCGACTAGCTTCACAGATACGCAGTATTTT. This gives the protein CASSSSPTSFTDTQYF.

V gene TRBV6-6 combines with J gene TRBJ1-2; tentative D call: TRBD1 (5 bases). The CDR3 has 14 residues. Germline assignment: CDR1 MNHNY and CDR2 SVGAGI (reference sequence). V was pared by 2 bases and J by 8 bases, with 15 bases between. CDR3 region: CASSYGGTPPGYTF. Here the CDR3 DNA reads TGTGCCAGCAGTTACGGAGGGACCCCTCCGGGCTACACCTTC.

V is TRBV18 and J is TRBJ1-1, with 7 bases aligning to TRBD1. Germline-derived CDR1 and CDR2 are KGHSH and LQKENI. The ends lost 1 base at V and 5 bases at J; junction bases unmatched: 1. The CDR3 is 13 residues long. For the CDR3, the DNA is TGTGCCAGCTCACCACAGGGGGCAACTGAAGCTTTCTTT. As protein: CASSPQGATEAFF.

The chain recombines TRBV29-1 with TRBJ2-1; TRBD2 might be the D (5 bases). Per germline, CDR1 SQVTM and CDR2 ANQGSEA. The CDR3 extends over 12 amino acids. V was pared by 4 bases and J by 5 bases, with 9 bases between. DNA for the CDR3: TGCAGCGTTGGAGGGTACGACAATGAGCAGTTCTTC. This codes for CSVGGYDNEQFF.

This chain links TRBV27 with TRBJ1-6; perhaps TRBD1 as D (5 bases). CDR3 length equals 15 residues. Germline CDR1 is MNHEY and CDR2 is SMNVEV (reference sequence). The ends were cut back, 0 bases at V and 4 bases at J, with 7 bases in the middle. The CDR3 coding sequence is TGTGCCAGCAGTTTATCGGGGGGGTATAATTCACCCCTCCACTTT. Amino acid sequence: CASSLSGGYNSPLHF.

V usage is TRBV19 and J usage is TRBJ1-2; D uncertain. The CDR3 extends over 12 amino acids. V gave up 7 bases and J gave up 4 bases, with 10 bases separating them. From germline, CDR1 is LNHDA and CDR2 SQIVND (reference sequence). The DNA of the CDR3 is TGTGCCAGTACCCCGGGATTCTATGGCTACACCTTC. Protein sequence: CASTPGFYGYTF.

V gene TRBV7-9 combines with J gene TRBJ1-1; unclear D gene. CDR3 length equals 15 residues. V was shortened by 0 bases and J by 1 base, with 9 bases between the two germline ends. CDR1 is SEHNR and CDR2 is FQNEAQ in the germline V gene (reference sequence). CDR3 coding DNA: TGTGCCAGCAGCTTAGCTGGGCGCCCGAACACTGAAGCTTTCTTT. This sequence encodes CASSLAGRPNTEAFF.

The gene calls are TRBV7-9 and TRBJ1-4; 7 positions agree with TRBD1. From germline, CDR1 is SEHNR and CDR2 FQNEAQ (reference sequence). The CDR3 consists of 14 residues. J was trimmed by 7 bases and V by 2 bases; bases with no gene match: 4. The CDR3 region has the DNA TGTGCCAGCAGCTTAAAGGGGGCAGGTGAAAAACTGTTTTTT. Residues: CASSLKGAGEKLFF.

The chain joins TRBV6-1 to TRBJ1-1, with D possibly TRBD1 on 5 matching bases. Germline lookup yields CDR1 MNHNS and CDR2 SASEGT. Trimming left V 6 bases short and J 1 base short, with 15 bases between. The CDR3 totals 15 residues. The CDR3 sequence is CASRDIRRANTEAFF. Written as DNA, the CDR3 is TGTGCCAGCAGGGACATCAGACGGGCGAACACTGAAGCTTTCTTT.

The genes are TRBV19 and TRBJ1-1; 8 bases map to TRBD1. The ends lost 7 bases at V and 6 bases at J; junction bases unmatched: 7. CDR3 length: 13 residues. Germline V gene sequence: CDR1 LNHDA, CDR2 SQIVND (reference sequence). The CDR3 nucleotides are TGTGCCAGTAAGGACAGGGACCTTTCTGAAGCTTTCTTT. Translating gives CASKDRDLSEAFF.

The genes are TRBV7-3 and TRBJ1-4; no clear D gene. Germline-derived CDR1 and CDR2 are SGHTA and FQGTGA. With 1 base removed from V and 3 bases from J, the gap between germline ends came to 9 bases. CDR3 size: 15 residues. The CDR3 region is CASSLRGGPNEKLFF. CDR3 sequence (DNA): TGTGCCAGCAGCTTAAGGGGAGGCCCTAATGAAAAACTGTTTTTT.

This clone was seen just once. The chain recombines TRBV19 with TRBJ2-2, with D possibly matching TRBD2 (7 bases). V was shortened by 5 bases and J by 5 bases, with 15 bases between the two germline ends. The CDR3 runs 15 residues. Germline CDR1 and CDR2: LNHDA and SQIVND (reference sequence). CDR3 nucleotide sequence: TGTGCCAGTAGTCGTGTCGGGGGGCTAACCGGGGAGCTGTTTTTT. Residues: CASSRVGGLTGELFF.

V and J are TRBV6-5 and TRBJ2-7; 7 nucleotides agree with TRBD2. The trim removed 6 bases at V and 0 bases at J, leaving 8 bases unmatched. This CDR3 has 15 amino acids. Germline values: CDR1 MNHEY, CDR2 SVGAGI. The CDR3: CASRTGLGSSYEQYF. Here the CDR3 DNA reads TGTGCCAGCAGGACCGGACTAGGGAGCTCCTACGAGCAGTACTTC.

The chain employs TRBV5-1 and TRBJ1-5; the D is unclear. From germline, CDR1 is SGHRS and CDR2 YFSETQ. The CDR3 runs to 15 residues. Trimming removed 1 base at V and 5 bases at J, with 13 bases between. Here the CDR3 DNA reads TGCGCCAGCAGCTTGTGGGGATCGGGAGATCAGCCCCAGCATTTT. Amino acids: CASSLWGSGDQPQHF.

The chain employs TRBV28 and TRBJ2-7; 11 bases match TRBD1. The CDR3 covers 19 residues. Germline assignment: CDR1 MDHEN and CDR2 SYDVKM. V lost 4 bases, J lost 7 bases, and 21 bases stayed unmatched. The CDR3 nucleotides are TGTGCCAGCAGTTCCCTTCTCCCCGGGACAGGGGGAGGTTGGGGGGAGCAGTACTTC. Amino acid sequence: CASSSLLPGTGGGWGEQYF. Combining the CDR3 with reference TRBV28 and TRBJ2-7 gives the whole variable domain DVKVTQSSRYLVKRTGEKVFLECVQDMDHENMFWYRQDPGLGLRLIYFSYDVKMKEKGDIPEGYSVSREKKERFSLILESASTNQTSMYLCASSSLLPGTGGGWGEQYFGPGTRLTVT.

The chain links TRBV20-1 to TRBJ1-1, with 8 bases identical to TRBD1. With 7 bases clipped from V and 10 bases from J, the junction kept 8 bases outside the gene matches. Germline V CDR1 and CDR2: DFQATT, SNEGSKA (reference sequence). This CDR3 contains 11 residues. The CDR3, as DNA: TGCAGTGTCGCGGACAGGGCCACAGCTTTCTTT. It encodes CSVADRATAFF.

The chain is built from TRBV19 and TRBJ1-2; 7 positions match TRBD1. CDR1 is LNHDA and CDR2 is SQIVND in the germline V gene (reference sequence). This CDR3 has 13 residues. V trimming: 6 bases; J trimming: 4 bases; junction bases outside the gene matches: 5. CDR3 nucleotide sequence: TGTGCCAGTAGCCAACAGGGGTCCTATGGCTACACCTTC. Protein sequence: CASSQQGSYGYTF.

The CDR3 bases are TGTGCCAGCAGCGTATTAGGGGTTGACACCGGGGAGCTGTTTTTT. This gives the protein CASSVLGVDTGELFF. V and J are TRBV9 and TRBJ2-2, with D perhaps TRBD1 (5 bases). Germline CDR1 reads SGDLS; CDR2 reads YYNGEE. Trimming cost V 1 base and J 3 bases, with 10 bases left between them. The CDR3 is made up of 15 amino acids. The whole variable domain, filled in from reference TRBV9 and TRBJ2-2, reads DSGVTQTPKHLITATGQRVTLRCSPRSGDLSVYWYQQSLDQGLQFLIQYYNGEERAKGNILERFSAQQFPDLHSELNLSSLELGDSALYFCASSVLGVDTGELFFGEGSRLTVL.